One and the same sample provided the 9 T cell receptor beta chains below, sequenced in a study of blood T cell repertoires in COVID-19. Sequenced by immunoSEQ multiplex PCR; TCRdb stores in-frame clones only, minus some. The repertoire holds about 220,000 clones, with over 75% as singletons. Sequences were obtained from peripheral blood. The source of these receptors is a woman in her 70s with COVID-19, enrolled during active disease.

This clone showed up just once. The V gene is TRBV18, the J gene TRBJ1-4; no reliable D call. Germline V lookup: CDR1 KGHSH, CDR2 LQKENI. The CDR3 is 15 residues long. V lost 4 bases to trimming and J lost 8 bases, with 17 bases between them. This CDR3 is CASSQTVPGAEKLFF. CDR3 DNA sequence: TGTGCCAGCTCACAAACGGTCCCGGGTGCAGAAAAACTGTTTTTT.

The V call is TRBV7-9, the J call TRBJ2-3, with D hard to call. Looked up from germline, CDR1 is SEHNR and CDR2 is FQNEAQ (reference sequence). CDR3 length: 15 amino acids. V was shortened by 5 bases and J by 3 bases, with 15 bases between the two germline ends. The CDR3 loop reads CASSRSTRPTDTQYF. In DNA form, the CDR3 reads TGTGCCAGCAGCCGATCGACAAGGCCTACAGATACGCAGTATTTT.

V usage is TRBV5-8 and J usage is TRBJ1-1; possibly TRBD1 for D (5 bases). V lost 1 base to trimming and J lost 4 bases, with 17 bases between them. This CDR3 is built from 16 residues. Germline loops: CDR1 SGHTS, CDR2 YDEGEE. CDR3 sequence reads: CASSLSGGGVGTEAFF. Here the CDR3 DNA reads TGTGCCAGCAGCTTGTCGGGCGGGGGAGTGGGCACTGAAGCTTTCTTT.

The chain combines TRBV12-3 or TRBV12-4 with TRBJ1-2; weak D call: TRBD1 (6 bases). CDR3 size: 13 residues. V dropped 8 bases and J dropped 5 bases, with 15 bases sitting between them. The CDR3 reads CASFNGQGYGYTF. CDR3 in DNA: TGTGCCAGCTTTAATGGGCAGGGGTATGGCTACACCTTC.

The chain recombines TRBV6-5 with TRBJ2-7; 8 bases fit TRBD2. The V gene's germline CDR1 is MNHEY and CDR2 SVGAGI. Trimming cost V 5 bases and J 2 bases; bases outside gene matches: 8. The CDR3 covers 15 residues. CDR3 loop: CASSPSSGTPYEQYF. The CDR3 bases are TGTGCCAGCAGTCCTAGTAGCGGGACGCCCTACGAGCAGTACTTC.

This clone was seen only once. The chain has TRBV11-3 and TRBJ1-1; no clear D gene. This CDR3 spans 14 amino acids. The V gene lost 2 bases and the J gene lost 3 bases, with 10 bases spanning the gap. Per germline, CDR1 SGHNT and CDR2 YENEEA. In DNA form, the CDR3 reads TGTGCCAGCAGCTTACCCGGGGATTACACTGAAGCTTTCTTT. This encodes CASSLPGDYTEAFF.

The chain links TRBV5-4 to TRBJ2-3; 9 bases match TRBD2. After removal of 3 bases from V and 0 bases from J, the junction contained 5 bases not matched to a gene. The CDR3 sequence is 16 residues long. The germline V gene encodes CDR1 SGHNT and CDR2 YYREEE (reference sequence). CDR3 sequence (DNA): TGTGCCAGCAGCTCCCTAAGCGGGAGGAGCACAGATACGCAGTATTTT. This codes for CASSSLSGRSTDTQYF.

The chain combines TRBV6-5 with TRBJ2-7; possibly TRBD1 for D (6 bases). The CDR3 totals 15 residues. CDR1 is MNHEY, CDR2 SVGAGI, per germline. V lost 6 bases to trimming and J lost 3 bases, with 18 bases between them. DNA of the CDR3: TGTGCCAGCAGCCAAGGACAGCAAAGGGGCTACGAGCAGTACTTC. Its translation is CASSQGQQRGYEQYF.

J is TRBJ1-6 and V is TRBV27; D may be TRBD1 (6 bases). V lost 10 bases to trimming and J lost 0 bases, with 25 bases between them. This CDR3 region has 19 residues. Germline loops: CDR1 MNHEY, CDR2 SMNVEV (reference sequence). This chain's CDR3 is CATPRGPPRFSSYNSPLHF. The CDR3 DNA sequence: TGTGCCACCCCCAGGGGCCCTCCTCGATTTAGCTCCTATAATTCACCCCTCCACTTT.